Each of the 20 T cell receptor beta chains below was sequenced from the same sample in a study of OX40 agonist ivuxolimab in advanced cancers. Sequenced by immunoSEQ multiplex PCR; TCRdb stores in-frame clones only, minus some. The repertoire includes about 79,000 clones, 80% to 95% of them detected once, and 0.33% sits in the top ten. The sample in question was CD4+ or CD8+ T cells sorted from blood, obtained in a trial of the OX40 agonist ivuxolimab. Receptors originate from an adult with an advanced solid tumor such as melanoma, head and neck, liver or kidney cancer.

V is TRBV28 and J is TRBJ1-2; D call uncertain. With 3 bases removed from V and 2 bases from J, the gap between germline ends came to 13 bases. The CDR3 covers 15 residues. Germline loops: CDR1 MDHEN, CDR2 SYDVKM. The CDR3 loop is CASSFSPEPNYGYTF. DNA of the CDR3: TGTGCCAGCAGTTTCTCTCCAGAACCCAACTATGGCTACACCTTC.

CDR3 bases: TGTGCCAGCAGACTCCGGGACAGTTCCTACGAGCAGTACGTC. This translates into CASRLRDSSYEQYV. The chain combines TRBV6-5 with TRBJ2-7, with 7 bases lining up with TRBD1. The germline V gene has CDR1 MNHEY and CDR2 SVGAGI. The V segment lost 6 bases and the J segment 1 base; nucleotides outside the gene matches: 6. This CDR3 is 14 amino acids long.

This sequence joins TRBV28 and TRBJ1-3, with a possible D match to TRBD1 (6 bases). CDR1 is MDHEN, CDR2 SYDVKM, per germline. V was clipped by 5 bases and J by 2 bases, with 13 bases between them. The CDR3 has 15 amino acids. Here the CDR3 reads CASSLRGRAGNTIYF. In DNA form, the CDR3 reads TGTGCCAGCAGTCTCCGGGGGCGCGCTGGAAACACCATATATTTT.

This sequence joins TRBV6-6 and TRBJ2-7, with 7 bases fitting TRBD1. In germline, CDR1 is MNHNY, CDR2 SVGAGI (reference sequence). Trimming at V came to 2 bases and at J to 2 bases, leaving 3 bases not matched to a gene. There are 14 residues in the CDR3. The CDR3 DNA sequence: TGTGCCAGCAGTTACGGGACAGCAACCTACGAGCAGTACGTC. Protein: CASSYGTATYEQYV.

This rearrangement joins TRBV19 to TRBJ1-5; tentative D call: TRBD1 (6 bases). CDR3 length: 15 residues. V dropped 7 bases and J dropped 6 bases, with 19 bases sitting between them. Germline CDR1 LNHDA, CDR2 SQIVND (reference sequence). CDR3 DNA: TGTGCCAGTAAGAATGGGCAAGGGGGGGGTCAGCCCCAGCATTTT. Translating it yields CASKNGQGGGQPQHF.

The V call is TRBV6-5, the J call TRBJ2-4; TRBD1 aligns across 10 bases. This CDR3 spans 15 amino acids. CDR1 MNHEY and CDR2 SVGAGI come from the germline V gene. V shed 5 bases and J 9 bases; nucleotides not matched to a gene: 10. CDR3 in amino acids: CASSPGTGAPGIQYF. In nucleotides, the CDR3 is TGTGCCAGCAGTCCCGGGACAGGGGCCCCAGGCATTCAGTACTTC.

This chain joins TRBV7-8 and TRBJ1-4; D call uncertain. V was cut by 4 bases and J by 12 bases, with 9 bases left in between. The CDR3 extends over 11 amino acids. Per germline, CDR1 SGHVS and CDR2 FQNEAQ. Here the CDR3 DNA reads TGTGCCAGCAGCTCTCGGACTGAACTGTTTTTT. Translating gives CASSSRTELFF. The variable domain in full, completed from reference TRBV7-8 and TRBJ1-4, reads GAGVSQSPRYKVAKRGQDVALRCDPISGHVSLFWYQQALGQGPEFLTYFQNEAQLDKSGLPSDRFFAERPEGSVSTLKIQRTQQEDSAVYLCASSSRTELFFGSGTQLSVL.

The V call is TRBV5-1, the J call TRBJ2-1, with D hard to call. The V gene lost 4 bases and the J gene lost 5 bases, with 10 bases spanning the gap. Germline-derived CDR1 and CDR2 are SGHRS and YFSETQ. This CDR3 contains 13 residues. The CDR3: CASSGYPDNEQFF. The DNA for the CDR3 is TGCGCCAGCAGCGGTTACCCAGACAATGAGCAGTTCTTC.

The V and J genes are TRBV6-5 and TRBJ1-4; D perhaps matches TRBD1 (6 bases). Germline loops: CDR1 MNHEY, CDR2 SVGAGI. V dropped 6 bases and J dropped 7 bases, with 9 bases sitting between them. The CDR3 loop spans 12 amino acids. CDR3 nucleotides: TGTGCCAGCAGACAGGGTCGTGAAAAACTGTTTTTT. It encodes CASRQGREKLFF.

This chain joins TRBV6-6 and TRBJ2-3; D is uncertain. Germline loops: CDR1 MNHNY, CDR2 SVGAGI (reference sequence). The V gene lost 0 bases and the J gene lost 6 bases, with 7 bases spanning the gap. The CDR3 has 13 residues. Here the CDR3 reads CASSYSPPDTQYF. The CDR3 DNA sequence: TGTGCCAGCAGTTACTCCCCACCGGATACGCAGTATTTT.

The chain couples TRBV5-1 to TRBJ1-5, with D possibly matching TRBD1 (5 bases). The germline CDR1 and CDR2 sequences are SGHRS and YFSETQ. Trimming left V 8 bases short and J 3 bases short, with 21 bases between. This CDR3 comprises 16 residues. This chain's CDR3 is CASSEEGSGNNQPQHF. In DNA, the CDR3 is TGCGCCAGTTCGGAAGAGGGGTCTGGGAACAATCAGCCCCAGCATTTT.

The J gene is TRBJ1-5, the V gene TRBV19; 7 bases match TRBD1. The V gene end was trimmed by 6 bases and the J gene end by 3 bases; junction bases not matched to a gene: 11. Germline CDR1 reads LNHDA; CDR2 reads SQIVND (reference sequence). This CDR3 is built from 16 residues. The CDR3, as DNA: TGTGCCAGTAGAAACAGGGGAAGGGTTAACAATCAGCCCCAGCATTTT. Protein: CASRNRGRVNNQPQHF.

The V call is TRBV5-8, the J call TRBJ1-1; TRBD1 might be the D (6 bases). The germline gives CDR1 SGHTS, CDR2 YDEGEE. The ends were cut back, 0 bases at V and 1 base at J, with 10 bases in the middle. The length of the CDR3 is 15 residues. CDR3 sequence reads: CASSLAETGNTEAFF. CDR3 sequence (DNA): TGTGCCAGCAGCTTGGCCGAGACAGGGAACACTGAAGCTTTCTTT.

This chain joins TRBV4-2 and TRBJ2-3, with 12 positions matching TRBD2. CDR3 length: 17 residues. Germline values: CDR1 LGHNA, CDR2 YNFKEQ. After removal of 0 bases from V and 1 base from J, the junction contained 2 bases not matched to a gene. CDR3: CASSQEASGGGTDTQYF. The CDR3 DNA follows: TGTGCCAGCAGCCAAGAGGCTAGCGGGGGGGGCACAGATACGCAGTATTTT.

The rearrangement uses TRBV5-1 and TRBJ2-3, with D possibly called TRBD1 or TRBD2 (5 bases each). Germline CDR1 reads SGHRS; CDR2 reads YFSETQ. Trimming took 4 bases from V and 4 from J, leaving 13 bases between them. This CDR3 spans 14 amino acids. CDR3: CASSPVRGADTQYF. The DNA for the CDR3 is TGCGCCAGCAGCCCAGTTAGGGGAGCAGATACGCAGTATTTT.

The chain links TRBV25-1 to TRBJ1-2, with D possibly matching TRBD1 (6 bases). Germline CDR1 is MGHDK and CDR2 is SYGVNS. The V and J ends lost 6 bases and 0 bases respectively, with 11 bases between them. The CDR3 loop spans 14 amino acids. The CDR3 loop reads CASSSTGANYGYTF. The CDR3 DNA reads as TGTGCCAGCAGCTCGACAGGAGCTAACTATGGCTACACCTTC.

This clone was recorded a few times. CDR3 loop: CASSLTGPNSPLHF. The CDR3 DNA sequence: TGTGCCAGCAGCCTGACAGGACCCAATTCACCCCTCCACTTT. The J gene is TRBJ1-6, the V gene TRBV7-9; possibly TRBD1 for D (6 bases). Trimming pared 5 bases from V and 7 bases from J, leaving 12 bases between. Germline CDR1 and CDR2: SEHNR and FQNEAQ (reference sequence). This CDR3 has 14 residues.

The V and J genes are TRBV7-9 and TRBJ2-3, with D possibly TRBD2 on 6 matching bases. V lost 7 bases and J 1 base, leaving 9 bases between the germline ends. Germline V gives CDR1 SEHNR, CDR2 FQNEAQ (reference sequence). CDR3 size: 13 residues. The CDR3 bases are TGTGCCAGCAAGGGGACTGGCACAGATACGCAGTATTTT. Translated, it gives CASKGTGTDTQYF.

V is TRBV6-6 and J is TRBJ2-1; D is perhaps TRBD1 (5 bases). V lost 6 bases, J lost 3 bases, and 15 bases lay in between. Germline CDR1 reads MNHNY; CDR2 reads SVGAGI (reference sequence). The CDR3 is made up of 15 amino acids. CDR3 protein: CASSPDSVSYNEQFF. The DNA for the CDR3 is TGTGCCAGCAGCCCCGACAGTGTAAGCTACAATGAGCAGTTCTTC.

The chain uses TRBV5-1 and TRBJ2-7, with D uncertain. Germline CDR1 and CDR2: SGHRS and YFSETQ. V was trimmed by 2 bases and J by 6 bases, leaving 3 bases between them. This CDR3 is built from 10 residues. CDR3 protein: CASSLVEQYF. The DNA of the CDR3 is TGCGCCAGCAGCTTAGTCGAGCAGTACTTC.